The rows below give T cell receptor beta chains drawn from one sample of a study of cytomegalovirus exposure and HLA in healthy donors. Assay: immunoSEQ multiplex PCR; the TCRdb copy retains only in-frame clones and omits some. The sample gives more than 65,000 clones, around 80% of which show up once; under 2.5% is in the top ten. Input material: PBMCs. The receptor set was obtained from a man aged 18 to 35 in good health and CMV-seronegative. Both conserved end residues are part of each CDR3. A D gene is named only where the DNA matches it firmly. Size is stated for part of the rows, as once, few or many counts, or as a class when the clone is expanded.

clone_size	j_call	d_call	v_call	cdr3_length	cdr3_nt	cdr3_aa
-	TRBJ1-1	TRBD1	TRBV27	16	TGTGCCAGCAGTCCCAATCCGTACAGGGGTGACACTGAAGCTTTCTTT	CASSPNPYRGDTEAFF
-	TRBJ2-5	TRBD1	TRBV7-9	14	TGTGCCAGCGGCGACAGGGGGGGACAAGAGACCCAGTACTTC	CASGDRGGQETQYF
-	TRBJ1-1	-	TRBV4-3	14	TGCGCCAGCAGCCTCGTACAGGGGAACACTGAAGCTTTCTTT	CASSLVQGNTEAFF
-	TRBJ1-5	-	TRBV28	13	TGTGCCAGCAATAAAAGACAATATCAGCCCCAGCATTTT	CASNKRQYQPQHF
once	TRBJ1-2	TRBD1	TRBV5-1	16	TGCGCCAGCAGCTCGGGACAGGTGAGGCCGCTCTATGGCTACACCTTC	CASSSGQVRPLYGYTF
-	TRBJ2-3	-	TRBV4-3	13	TGCGCCAGCAGCCAAGATCCGAGAGATACGCAGTATTTT	CASSQDPRDTQYF
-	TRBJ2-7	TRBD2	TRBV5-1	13	TGCGCCAGCAGCGGGGGGGAAGGCTACGAGCAGTACTTC	CASSGGEGYEQYF
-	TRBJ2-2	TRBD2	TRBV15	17	TGTGCCACCAGCAGAGTTGTGGGACTAGCTTACACCGGGGAGCTGTTTTTT	CATSRVVGLAYTGELFF
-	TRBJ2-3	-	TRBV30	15	TGTGCCTGGAGTGTAGCCAGGGGACCCACAGATACGCAGTATTTT	CAWSVARGPTDTQYF
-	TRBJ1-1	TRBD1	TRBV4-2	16	TGTGCCAGCACGGGGAACCCGGGACAGGGGTACACTGAAGCTTTCTTT	CASTGNPGQGYTEAFF
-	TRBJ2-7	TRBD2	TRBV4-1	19	TGCGCCAGCAGCCAAGACCCAAAAGGACTAGCCGATAGCTCCTACGAGCAGTACTTC	CASSQDPKGLADSSYEQYF
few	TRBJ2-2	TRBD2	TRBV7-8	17	TGTGCCAGCAGCCTGTCAGAAACTAGCGGGATTAGCGGGGAGCTGTTTTTT	CASSLSETSGISGELFF
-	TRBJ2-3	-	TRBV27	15	TGTGCCAGCAGTTTCGTCCGGGACTCAAAAATCGGGCAGTATTTT	CASSFVRDSKIGQYF
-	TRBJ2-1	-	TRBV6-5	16	TGTGCCAGCAGATACCGGGGGACTTCCTCGTCCGGTGAGCAGTTCTTC	CASRYRGTSSSGEQFF
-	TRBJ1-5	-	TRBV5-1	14	TGCGCCAGCAGCTTGGAGGGAGACAATCAGCCCCAGCATTTT	CASSLEGDNQPQHF
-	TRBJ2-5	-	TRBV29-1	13	TGCAGCGTTGGGCAGGGTGTACTAGAGACCCAGTACTTC	CSVGQGVLETQYF
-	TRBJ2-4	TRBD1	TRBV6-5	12	TGTGCCAGCAGTGGACAGGTTGGCATTCAGTACTTC	CASSGQVGIQYF
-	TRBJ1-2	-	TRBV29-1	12	TGCAGCGTTGAAGACGTGGCCCAACACTACACCTTC	CSVEDVAQHYTF
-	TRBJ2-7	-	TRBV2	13	TGTGCCAGCAGTCGGACAGTAACCTACGAGCAGTACTTC	CASSRTVTYEQYF
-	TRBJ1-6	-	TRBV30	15	TGTGCCTGGAGCCGACAGAGCTCCTATAATTCACCCCTCCACTTT	CAWSRQSSYNSPLHF
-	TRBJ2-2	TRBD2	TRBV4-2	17	TGTGCCAGCAGCCAAGAACCGGGACTAGCGGGCACCGGGGAGCTGTTTTTT	CASSQEPGLAGTGELFF
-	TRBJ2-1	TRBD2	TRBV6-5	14	TGTGCCAGCAGTTACTTGGGACTAGCGGATGAGCAGTTCTTC	CASSYLGLADEQFF
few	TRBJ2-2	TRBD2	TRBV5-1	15	TGCGCCAGCAGCTTCCAGCGGGAGGTCACCGGGGAGCTGTTTTTT	CASSFQREVTGELFF
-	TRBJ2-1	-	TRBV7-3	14	TGTGCCAGCGGGCCGGGGGGCCCAAACAATGAGCAGTTCTTC	CASGPGGPNNEQFF
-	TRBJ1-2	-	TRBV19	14	TGTGCCAGTAGTATCCGGGGGGCCGGGAGTGGCTACACCTTC	CASSIRGAGSGYTF
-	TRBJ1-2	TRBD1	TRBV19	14	TGTGCCAGTAGGCGAATGACAGGGGACTATGGCTACACCTTC	CASRRMTGDYGYTF
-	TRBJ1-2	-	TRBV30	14	TGTGCCTGGACTGGGCCCCCGGCCGGCTATGGCTACACCTTC	CAWTGPPAGYGYTF
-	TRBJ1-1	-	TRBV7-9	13	TGTGCCAGCAGCTCGCCCCGGGGCACTGAAGCTTTCTTT	CASSSPRGTEAFF
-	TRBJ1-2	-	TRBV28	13	TGTGCCAGCAGTTCCCCAGGGGCGATTGGCTACACCTTC	CASSSPGAIGYTF